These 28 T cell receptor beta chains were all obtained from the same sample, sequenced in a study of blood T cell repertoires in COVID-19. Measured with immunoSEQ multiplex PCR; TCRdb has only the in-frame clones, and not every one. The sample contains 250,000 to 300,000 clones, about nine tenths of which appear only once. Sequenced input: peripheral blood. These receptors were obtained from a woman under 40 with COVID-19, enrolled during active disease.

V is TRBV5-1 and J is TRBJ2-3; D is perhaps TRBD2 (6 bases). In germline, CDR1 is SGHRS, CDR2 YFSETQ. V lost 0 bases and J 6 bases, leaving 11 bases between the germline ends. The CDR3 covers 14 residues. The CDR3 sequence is CASSLVAGLDTQYF. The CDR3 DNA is TGCGCCAGCAGCTTGGTGGCGGGGCTGGATACGCAGTATTTT. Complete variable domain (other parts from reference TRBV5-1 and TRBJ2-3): KAGVTQTPRYLIKTRGQQVTLSCSPISGHRSVSWYQQTPGQGLQFLFEYFSETQRNKGNFPGRFSGRQFSNSRSEMNVSTLELGDSALYLCASSLVAGLDTQYFGPGTRLTVL.

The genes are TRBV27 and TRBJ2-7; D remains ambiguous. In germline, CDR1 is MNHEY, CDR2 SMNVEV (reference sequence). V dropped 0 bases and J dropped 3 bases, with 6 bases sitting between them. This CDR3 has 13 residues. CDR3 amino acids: CASSLSENYEQYF. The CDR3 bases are TGTGCCAGCAGTTTATCGGAGAACTACGAGCAGTACTTC.

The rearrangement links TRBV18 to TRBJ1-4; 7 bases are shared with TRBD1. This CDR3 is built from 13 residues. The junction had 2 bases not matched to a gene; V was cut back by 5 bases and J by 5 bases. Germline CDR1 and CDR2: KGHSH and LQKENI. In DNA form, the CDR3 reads TGTGCCAGCTCAGGACAGGCAAATGAAAAACTGTTTTTT. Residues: CASSGQANEKLFF.

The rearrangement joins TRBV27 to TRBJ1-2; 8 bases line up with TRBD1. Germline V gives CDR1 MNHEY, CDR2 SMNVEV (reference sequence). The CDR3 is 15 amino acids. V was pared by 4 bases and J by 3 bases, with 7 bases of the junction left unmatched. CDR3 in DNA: TGTGCCAGCAGTTCCGGGACAGGACTTTACTATGGCTACACCTTC. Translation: CASSSGTGLYYGYTF.

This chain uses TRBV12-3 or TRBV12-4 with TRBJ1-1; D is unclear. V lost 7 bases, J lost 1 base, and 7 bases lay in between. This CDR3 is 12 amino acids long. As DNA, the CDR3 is TGTGCCAGCACCCCGAGGAACACTGAAGCTTTCTTT. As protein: CASTPRNTEAFF.

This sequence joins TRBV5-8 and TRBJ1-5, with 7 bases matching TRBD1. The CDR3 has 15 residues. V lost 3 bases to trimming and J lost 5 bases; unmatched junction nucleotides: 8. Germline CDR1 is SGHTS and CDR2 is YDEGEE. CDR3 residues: CASSYRGQPYQPQHF. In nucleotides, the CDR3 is TGTGCCAGCAGCTACCGGGGACAGCCCTATCAGCCCCAGCATTTT.

The chain's CDR3 is CASSTSSVTGFNTGELFF. The CDR3 DNA reads as TGTGCCAGCAGTACCTCTTCGGTGACAGGATTCAACACCGGGGAGCTGTTTTTT. The gene calls are TRBV27 and TRBJ2-2; D may be TRBD1 (6 bases). The length of the CDR3 is 18 residues. CDR1 and CDR2 from the germline V gene are MNHEY and SMNVEV (reference sequence). Trimming removed 5 bases from V and 2 bases from J, with 21 bases in between.

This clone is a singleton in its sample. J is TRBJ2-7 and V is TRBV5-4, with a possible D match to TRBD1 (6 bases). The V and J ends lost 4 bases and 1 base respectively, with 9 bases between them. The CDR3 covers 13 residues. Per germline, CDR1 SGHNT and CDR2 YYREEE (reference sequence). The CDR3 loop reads CASSRDTSYEQYF. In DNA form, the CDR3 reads TGTGCCAGCAGCCGGGACACTTCCTACGAGCAGTACTTC.

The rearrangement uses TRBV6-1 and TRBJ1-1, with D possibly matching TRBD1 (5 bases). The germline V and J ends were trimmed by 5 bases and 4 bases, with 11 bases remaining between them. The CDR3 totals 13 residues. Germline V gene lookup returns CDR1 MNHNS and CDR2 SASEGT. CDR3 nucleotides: TGTGCCAGCAGTTATCAGGGCGGCACTGAAGCTTTCTTT. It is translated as CASSYQGGTEAFF.

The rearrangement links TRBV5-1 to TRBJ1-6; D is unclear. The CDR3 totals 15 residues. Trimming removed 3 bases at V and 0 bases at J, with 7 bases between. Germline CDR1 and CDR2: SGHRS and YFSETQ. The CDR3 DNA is TGCGCCAGCAGCTCCTCGGGCTCCTATAATTCACCCCTCCACTTT. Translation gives CASSSSGSYNSPLHF.

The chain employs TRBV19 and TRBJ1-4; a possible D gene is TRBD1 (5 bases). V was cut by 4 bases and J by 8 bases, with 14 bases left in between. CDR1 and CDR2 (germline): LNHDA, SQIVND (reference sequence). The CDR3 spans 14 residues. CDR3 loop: CASSTRDGGEKLFF. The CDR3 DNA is TGTGCCAGTAGTACGCGGGACGGGGGAGAAAAACTGTTTTTT. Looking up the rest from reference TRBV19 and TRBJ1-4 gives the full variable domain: DGGITQSPKYLFRKEGQNVTLSCEQNLNHDAMYWYRQDPGQGLRLIYYSQIVNDFQKGDIAEGYSVSREKKESFPLTVTSAQKNPTAFYLCASSTRDGGEKLFFGSGTQLSVL.

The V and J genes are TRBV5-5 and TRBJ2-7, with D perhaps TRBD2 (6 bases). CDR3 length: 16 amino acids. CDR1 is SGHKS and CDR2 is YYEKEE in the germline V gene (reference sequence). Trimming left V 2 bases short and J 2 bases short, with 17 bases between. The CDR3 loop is CASSFQGGAGPYEQYF. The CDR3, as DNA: TGTGCCAGCAGCTTCCAGGGCGGAGCGGGCCCCTACGAGCAGTACTTC.

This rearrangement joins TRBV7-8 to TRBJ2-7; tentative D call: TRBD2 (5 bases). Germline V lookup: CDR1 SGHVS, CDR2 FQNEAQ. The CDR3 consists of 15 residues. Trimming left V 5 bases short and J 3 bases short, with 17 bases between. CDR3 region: CASSGLPGWLYEQYF. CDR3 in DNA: TGTGCCAGCAGCGGACTCCCGGGATGGCTCTACGAGCAGTACTTC.

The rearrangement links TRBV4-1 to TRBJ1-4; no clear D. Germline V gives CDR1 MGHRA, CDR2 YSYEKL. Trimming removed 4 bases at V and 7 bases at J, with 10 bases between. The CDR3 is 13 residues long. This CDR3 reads CASSPRLGEKLFF. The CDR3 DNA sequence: TGCGCCAGCAGCCCCCGACTTGGTGAAAAACTGTTTTTT.

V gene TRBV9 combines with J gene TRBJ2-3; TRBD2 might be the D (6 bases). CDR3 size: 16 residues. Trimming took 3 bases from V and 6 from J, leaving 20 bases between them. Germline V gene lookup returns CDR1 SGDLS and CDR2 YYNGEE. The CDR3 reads CASSAAGRGSVDTQYF. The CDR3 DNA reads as TGTGCCAGCAGCGCCGCCGGACGGGGGTCCGTGGATACGCAGTATTTT.

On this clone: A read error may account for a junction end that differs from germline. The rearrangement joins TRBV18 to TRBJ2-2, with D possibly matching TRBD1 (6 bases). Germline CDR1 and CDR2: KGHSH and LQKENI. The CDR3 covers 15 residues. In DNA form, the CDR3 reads TGTGCCAGCTCACCATTAACAGGGAACTCCGGGGAGCTGTTTTTT. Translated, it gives CASSPLTGNSGELFF.

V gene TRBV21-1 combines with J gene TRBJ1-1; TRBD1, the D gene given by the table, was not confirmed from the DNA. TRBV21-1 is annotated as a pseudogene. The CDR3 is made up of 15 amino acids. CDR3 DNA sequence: TGTGCCAGCAGCAAAGTTGGGACATTGGACACTGAAGCTTTCTTT. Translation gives CASSKVGTLDTEAFF.

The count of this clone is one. The CDR3 bases are TGTGCCAGCAGCGTAGTTACTAGTGTTTACGAGCAGTACTTC. Protein product: CASSVVTSVYEQYF. V and J are TRBV9 and TRBJ2-7, with D possibly TRBD2 on 5 matching bases. CDR3 length: 14 amino acids. Germline CDR1 reads SGDLS; CDR2 reads YYNGEE. Deletions cut 0 bases from V and 4 bases from J, with 11 bases between.

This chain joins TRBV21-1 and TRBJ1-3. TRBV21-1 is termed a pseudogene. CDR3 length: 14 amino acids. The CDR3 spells CASSNGFSGNTIYF. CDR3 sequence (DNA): TGTGCCAGCAGCAACGGGTTCTCTGGAAACACCATATATTTT.

The CDR3 here is CASSLAGGHNEQFF. The DNA of the CDR3 is TGTGCCAGCAGCTTAGCGGGGGGGCACAATGAGCAGTTCTTC. The V call is TRBV7-2, the J call TRBJ2-1; a possible D gene is TRBD2 (7 bases). The length of the CDR3 is 14 residues. The germline V and J ends were trimmed by 0 bases and 5 bases, with 8 bases remaining between them. In germline, CDR1 is SGHTA, CDR2 FQGNSA.

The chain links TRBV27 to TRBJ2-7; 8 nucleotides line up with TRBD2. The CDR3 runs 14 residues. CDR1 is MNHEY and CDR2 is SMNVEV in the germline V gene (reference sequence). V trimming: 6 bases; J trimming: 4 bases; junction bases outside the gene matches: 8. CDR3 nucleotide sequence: TGTGCCAGCAGCCGGGGGGGCGGAAGATACGAGCAGTACTTC. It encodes CASSRGGGRYEQYF.

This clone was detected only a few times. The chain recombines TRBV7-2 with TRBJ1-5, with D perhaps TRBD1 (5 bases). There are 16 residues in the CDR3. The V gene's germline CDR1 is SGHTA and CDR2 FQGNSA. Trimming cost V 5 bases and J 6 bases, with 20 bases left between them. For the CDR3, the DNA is TGTGCCAGCAGCACCCAAGGGGTAGGGTACGGTCAGCCCCAGCATTTT. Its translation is CASSTQGVGYGQPQHF.

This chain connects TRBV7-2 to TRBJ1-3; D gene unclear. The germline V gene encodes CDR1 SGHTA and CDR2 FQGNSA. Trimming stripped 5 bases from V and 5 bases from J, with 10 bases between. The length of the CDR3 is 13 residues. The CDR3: CASSQYKRNTIYF. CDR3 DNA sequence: TGTGCCAGCAGCCAGTACAAGAGAAACACCATATATTTT.

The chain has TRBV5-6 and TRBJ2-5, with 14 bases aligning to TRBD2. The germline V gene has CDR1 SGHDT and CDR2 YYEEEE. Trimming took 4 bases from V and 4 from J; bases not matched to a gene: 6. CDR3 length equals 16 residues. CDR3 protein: CASSRRLAGGRETQYF. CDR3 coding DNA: TGTGCCAGCAGCCGCAGACTAGCGGGGGGGCGAGAGACCCAGTACTTC.

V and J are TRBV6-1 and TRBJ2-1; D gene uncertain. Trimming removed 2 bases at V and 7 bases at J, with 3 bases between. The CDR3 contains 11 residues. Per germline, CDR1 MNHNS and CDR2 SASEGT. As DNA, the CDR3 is TGTGCCAGCAGTGAACGGAATGAGCAGTTCTTC. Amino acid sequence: CASSERNEQFF.

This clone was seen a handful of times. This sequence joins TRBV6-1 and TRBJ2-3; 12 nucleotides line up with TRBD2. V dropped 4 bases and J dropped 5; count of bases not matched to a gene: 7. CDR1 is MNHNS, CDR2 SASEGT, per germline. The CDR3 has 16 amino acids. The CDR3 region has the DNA TGTGCCAGCAGTGCCCTAGCGGGGGGGCATGTAGATACGCAGTATTTT. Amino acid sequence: CASSALAGGHVDTQYF.

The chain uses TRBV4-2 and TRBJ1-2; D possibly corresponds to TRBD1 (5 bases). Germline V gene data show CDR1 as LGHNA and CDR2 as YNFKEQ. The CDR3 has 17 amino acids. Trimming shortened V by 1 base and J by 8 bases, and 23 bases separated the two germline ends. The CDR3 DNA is TGTGCCAGCAGCCAAGCATCGCGGGACGGCACGGGGAGGGGCTACACCTTC. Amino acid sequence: CASSQASRDGTGRGYTF.

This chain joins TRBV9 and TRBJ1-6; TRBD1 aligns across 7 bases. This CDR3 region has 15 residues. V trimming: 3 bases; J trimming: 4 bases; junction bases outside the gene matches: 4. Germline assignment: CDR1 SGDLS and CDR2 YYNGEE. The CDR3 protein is CASSAGTEYNSPLHF. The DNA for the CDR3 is TGTGCCAGCAGCGCCGGGACAGAATATAATTCACCCCTCCACTTT.